The 6 T cell receptor beta chains reported below all come from one sample, sequenced in a study of cytomegalovirus exposure and HLA in healthy donors. It was with 60 Vbeta and 13 Jbeta primers that the PCR ran. This table comes from immunoSEQ multiplex PCR, and its TCRdb copy is limited to in-frame clones, with some not included. This table holds 88,000 or so clones, 62% found once. The sample was PBMCs. The receptor source for this set is a male donor in good health and CMV-seropositive.

V gene TRBV4-1 combines with J gene TRBJ2-7, with D tentatively TRBD2 (6 bases). This CDR3 contains 17 residues. Looked up from germline, CDR1 is MGHRA and CDR2 is YSYEKL. Trimming took off 0 bases at V and 2 bases at J, with 17 bases between the two ends. CDR3 region: CASSQDGRLGPTYEQYF. In nucleotides, the CDR3 is TGCGCCAGCAGCCAAGACGGCAGACTAGGCCCTACCTACGAGCAGTACTTC.

This chain joins TRBV29-1 and TRBJ2-7, with D uncertain. Per germline, CDR1 SQVTM and CDR2 ANQGSEA. The CDR3 totals 13 residues. With 7 bases removed from V and 5 bases from J, the gap between germline ends came to 18 bases. CDR3 sequence (DNA): TGCAGCGCCGCGACTTTAGGATACGACGAGCAGTACTTC. This sequence encodes CSAATLGYDEQYF.

This clone turned up a few times. J is TRBJ1-2 and V is TRBV30; D unclear. The length of the CDR3 is 15 residues. The ends were cut back, 0 bases at V and 4 bases at J, with 15 bases in the middle. Germline CDR1 is GTSNPN and CDR2 is SVGIG (reference sequence). The CDR3 sequence: CAWSVEGSLSYGYTF. In DNA, the CDR3 is TGTGCCTGGAGTGTTGAGGGCAGCCTGAGCTATGGCTACACCTTC.

The chain links TRBV10-3 to TRBJ2-7, with TRBD1 matching over 8 bases. This CDR3 has 11 amino acids. Trimming removed 8 bases from V and 3 bases from J; junction bases left unmatched: 0. From germline, CDR1 is ENHRY and CDR2 SYGVKD. This CDR3 is CAIGQGYEQYF. For the CDR3, the DNA is TGTGCCATCGGACAGGGCTACGAGCAGTACTTC.

A single count supports this clone. V is TRBV19 and J is TRBJ2-1, with D possibly TRBD2 on 5 matching bases. V was trimmed by 4 bases and J by 10 bases, leaving 11 bases between them. Germline-derived CDR1 and CDR2 are LNHDA and SQIVND (reference sequence). CDR3 size: 12 residues. The CDR3 here is CASSTVTGEQFF. The CDR3 DNA follows: TGTGCCAGTAGTACTGTTACGGGGGAGCAGTTCTTC.

This chain links TRBV21-1 with TRBJ1-6; the D call of TRBD1 is as the table states it, not checked on the DNA. TRBV21-1 represents a pseudogene. This CDR3 region has 13 residues. As DNA, the CDR3 is TGTGCCAGCAGCAAGGGCAGGGGTTCACCCCTCCACTTT. The encoded protein is CASSKGRGSPLHF.